The clone carrying this TCR beta chain came up a few times. What it recognizes is unknown. Time point specified: pre-sensitization, week 0. The treatment is: therapeutic diphenylcyclopropenone sensitization with weekly scalp DPC. TCRdb recomputed calls from the RACE reads with MiXCR, one row per CDR3 protein. In the table there are fewer than 65,000 distinct CDR3 sequences, 9.4% of which are singletons. Germline-derived CDR1 and CDR2 are SNHLY and FYNNEI. V dropped 7 bases and J dropped 5 bases, with 20 bases sitting between them. There are 15 residues in the CDR3. The sample comes from a study of human T cells and chemical hapten exposure. Across the whole study: DPC 0.01% went on the upper back by patch test, with reading at 6 days. Among samples, TCR yields varied mainly because of small differences in pooled library volume. Notes on the study in general: DPC sensitization left the count of TCRs above 1 in 1000 unchanged. Alopecia was present in the donors, so their immune response may differ from healthy people's.

This chain links TRBV2 with TRBJ1-2; D not resolved. The clonotype comes from a woman aged 40 to 50 with alopecia areata. Some clones in this sample may be carry-over from other donors' samples. The material sequenced was whole blood, taken in connection with sensitization to the hapten diphenylcyclopropenone (DPC). CDR3 sequence reads: CASTHDGGRGYGYTF. For the CDR3, the DNA is TGTGCCAGCACCCATGACGGAGGGCGTGGATATGGCTACACCTTC.